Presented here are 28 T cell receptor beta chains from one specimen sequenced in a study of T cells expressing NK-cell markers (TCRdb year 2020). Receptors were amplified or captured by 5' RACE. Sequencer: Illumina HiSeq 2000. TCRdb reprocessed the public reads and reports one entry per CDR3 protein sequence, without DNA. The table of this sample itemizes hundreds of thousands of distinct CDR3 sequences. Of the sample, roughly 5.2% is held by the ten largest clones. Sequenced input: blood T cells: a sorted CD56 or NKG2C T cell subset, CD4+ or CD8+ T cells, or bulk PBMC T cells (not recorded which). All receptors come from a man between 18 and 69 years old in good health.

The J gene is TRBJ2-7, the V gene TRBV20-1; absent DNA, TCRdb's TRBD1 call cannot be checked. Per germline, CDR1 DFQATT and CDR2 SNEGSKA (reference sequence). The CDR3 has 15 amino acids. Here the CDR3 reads CSARGAQGNPYEQYF.

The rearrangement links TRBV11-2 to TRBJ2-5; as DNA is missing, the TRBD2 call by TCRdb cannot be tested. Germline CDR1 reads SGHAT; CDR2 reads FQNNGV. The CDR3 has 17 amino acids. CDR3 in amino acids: CASSYQGLKGFGETQYF. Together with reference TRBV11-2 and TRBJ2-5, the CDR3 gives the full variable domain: EAGVAQSPRYKIIEKRQSVAFWCNPISGHATLYWYQQILGQGPKLLIQFQNNGVVDDSQLPKDRFSAERLKGVDSTLKIQPAKLEDSAVYLCASSYQGLKGFGETQYFGPGTRLLVL.

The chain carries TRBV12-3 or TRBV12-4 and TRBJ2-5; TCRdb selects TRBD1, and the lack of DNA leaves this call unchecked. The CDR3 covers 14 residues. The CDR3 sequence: CASSRISGPGAQYF.

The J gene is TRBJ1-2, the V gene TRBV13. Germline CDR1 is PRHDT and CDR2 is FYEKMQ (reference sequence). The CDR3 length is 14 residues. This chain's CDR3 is CASGVSRILYGYTF.

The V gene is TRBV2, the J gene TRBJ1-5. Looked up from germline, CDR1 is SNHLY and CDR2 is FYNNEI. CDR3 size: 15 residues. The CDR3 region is CASSDPQISNQPQHF.

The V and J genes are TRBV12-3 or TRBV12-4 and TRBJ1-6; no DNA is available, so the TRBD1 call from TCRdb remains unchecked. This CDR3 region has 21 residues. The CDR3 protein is CASSSRGVGPRMGSYNSPLHF.

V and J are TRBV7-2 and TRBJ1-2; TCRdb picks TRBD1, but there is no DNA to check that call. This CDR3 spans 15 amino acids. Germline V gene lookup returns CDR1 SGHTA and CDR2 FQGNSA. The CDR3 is CASSLEYRGNYGYTF.

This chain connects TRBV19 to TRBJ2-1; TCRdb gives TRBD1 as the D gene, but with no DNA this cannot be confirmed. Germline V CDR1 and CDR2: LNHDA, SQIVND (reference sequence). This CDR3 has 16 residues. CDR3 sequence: CASRRRDRGRHNEQFF.

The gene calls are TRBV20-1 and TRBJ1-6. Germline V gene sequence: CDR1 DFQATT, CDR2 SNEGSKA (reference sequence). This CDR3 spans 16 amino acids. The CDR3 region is CSARGRSRRDNSPLHF.

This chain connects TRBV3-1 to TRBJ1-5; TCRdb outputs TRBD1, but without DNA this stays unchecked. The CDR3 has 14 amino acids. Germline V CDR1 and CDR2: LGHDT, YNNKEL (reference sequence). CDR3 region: CASSHSGVSQPQHF.

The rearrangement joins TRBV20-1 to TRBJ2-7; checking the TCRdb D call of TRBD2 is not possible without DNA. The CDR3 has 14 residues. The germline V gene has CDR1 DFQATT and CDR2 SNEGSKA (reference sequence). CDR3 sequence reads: CSARLAGRFYEQYF.

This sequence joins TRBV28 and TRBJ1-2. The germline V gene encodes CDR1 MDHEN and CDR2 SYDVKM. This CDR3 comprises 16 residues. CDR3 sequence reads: CASSTTGTQGYYGYTF.

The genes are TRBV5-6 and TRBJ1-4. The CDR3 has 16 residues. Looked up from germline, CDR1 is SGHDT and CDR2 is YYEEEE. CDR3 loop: CASSLGPGKGGEKLFF.

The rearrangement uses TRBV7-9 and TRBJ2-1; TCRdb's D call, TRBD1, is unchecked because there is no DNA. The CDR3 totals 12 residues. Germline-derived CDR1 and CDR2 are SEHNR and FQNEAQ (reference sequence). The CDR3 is CASSLRQGFKFF.

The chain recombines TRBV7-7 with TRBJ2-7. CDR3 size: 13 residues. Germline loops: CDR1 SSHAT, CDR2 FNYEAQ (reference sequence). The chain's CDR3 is CASSLDLEREQYF.

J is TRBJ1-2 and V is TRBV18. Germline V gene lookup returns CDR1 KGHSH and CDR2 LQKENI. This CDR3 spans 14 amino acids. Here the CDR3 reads CASSQIPRIDGYTF.

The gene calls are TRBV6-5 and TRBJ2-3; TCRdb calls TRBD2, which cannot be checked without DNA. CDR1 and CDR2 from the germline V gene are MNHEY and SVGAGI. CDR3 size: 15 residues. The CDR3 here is CASSYSASGGDTQYF.

The CDR3 sequence: CASSLRTGPGYF. The chain has TRBV28 and TRBJ2-7; TCRdb returns TRBD1, unconfirmable since there is no DNA. Germline V gives CDR1 MDHEN, CDR2 SYDVKM. The CDR3 has 12 amino acids. The variable domain in full, with the rest retrieved from reference TRBV28 and TRBJ2-7, is DVKVTQSSRYLVKRTGEKVFLECVQDMDHENMFWYRQDPGLGLRLIYFSYDVKMKEKGDIPEGYSVSREKKERFSLILESASTNQTSMYLCASSLRTGPGYFGPGTRLTVT.

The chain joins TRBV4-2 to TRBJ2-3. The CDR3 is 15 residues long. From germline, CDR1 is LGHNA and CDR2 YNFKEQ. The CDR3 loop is CASSQGSQDADTQYF.

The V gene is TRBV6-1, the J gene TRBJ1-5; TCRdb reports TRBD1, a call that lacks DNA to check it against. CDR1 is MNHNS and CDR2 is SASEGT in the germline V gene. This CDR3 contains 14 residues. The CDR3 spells CASRRDISYQPQHF.

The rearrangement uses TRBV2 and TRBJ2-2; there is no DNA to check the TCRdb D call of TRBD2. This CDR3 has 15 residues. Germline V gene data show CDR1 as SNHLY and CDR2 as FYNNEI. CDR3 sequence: CASMRSGGAAGELFF.

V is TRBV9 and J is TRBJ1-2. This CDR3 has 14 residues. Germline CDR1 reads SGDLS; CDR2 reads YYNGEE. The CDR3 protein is CASSPKAINYGYTF.

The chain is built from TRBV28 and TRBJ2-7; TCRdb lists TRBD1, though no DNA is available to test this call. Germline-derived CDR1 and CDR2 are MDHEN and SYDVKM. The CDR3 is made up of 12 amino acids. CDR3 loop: CASTTQGFLQYF.

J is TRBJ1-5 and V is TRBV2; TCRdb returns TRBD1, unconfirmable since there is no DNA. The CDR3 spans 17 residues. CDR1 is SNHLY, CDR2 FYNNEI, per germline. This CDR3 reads CASSGTSGTKRRQPQHF.

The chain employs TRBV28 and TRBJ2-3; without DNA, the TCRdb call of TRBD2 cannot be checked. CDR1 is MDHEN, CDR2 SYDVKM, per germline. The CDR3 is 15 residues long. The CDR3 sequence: CASRGHSVSTDTQYF.

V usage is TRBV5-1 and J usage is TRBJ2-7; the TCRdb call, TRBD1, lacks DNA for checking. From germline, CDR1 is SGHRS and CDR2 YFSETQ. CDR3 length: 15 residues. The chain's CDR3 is CASSLEIWDRDEQYF.

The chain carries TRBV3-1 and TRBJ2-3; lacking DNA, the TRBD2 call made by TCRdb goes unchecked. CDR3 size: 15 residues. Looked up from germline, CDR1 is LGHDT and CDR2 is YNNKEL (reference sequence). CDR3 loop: CASSLEGRRTDTQYF.

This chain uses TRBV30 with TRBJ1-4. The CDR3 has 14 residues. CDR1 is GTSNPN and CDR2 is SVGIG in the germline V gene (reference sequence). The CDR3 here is CAWSVRSKGEKLFF.